This TCR beta chain derives from a study of human T cells and chemical hapten exposure. About the study: Upper inner arm skin measuring 2 cm by 2 cm received 2% DPC for sensitization. Per-sample TCR yield variability stemmed mainly from small pooled library volume differences.

As to this clonotype: Its cognate antigen is unknown.

Individual cDNA molecules had unique molecular identifiers attached to them by the library. Via MiXCR, TCRdb re-called the reads, giving one row per CDR3 protein. The data contain 2,700 or so distinct CDR3 sequences, 40% to 50% of them singletons. V lost 4 bases, J lost 5 bases, and 2 bases stayed unmatched. The CDR3 loop spans 13 amino acids. Germline CDR1 and CDR2: MNHEY and SVGEGT. Study-wide results and limits: The presence of alopecia in the donors means their immune response may differ from healthy people's. In comparison with controls, expanded TCRs gave rise to a significantly larger number of large CDR3 similarity clusters.

Treatment defined: therapeutic diphenylcyclopropenone sensitization with weekly scalp DPC. The chain uses TRBV6-2 or TRBV6-3 and TRBJ1-5; 7 nucleotides line up with TRBD1. The receptor was derived from an adult with alopecia areata. Some clones in this sample may be carry-over from other donors' samples. This table probably holds off-target reads from a library built for another chain. Sequences were derived from whole blood, sampled before DPC sensitization or 2, 6, or about 24 weeks after (not recorded which). The CDR3 reads CASSSQGYQPQHF. CDR3 bases: TGTGCCAGCAGTTCACAGGGGTATCAGCCCCAGCATTTT.